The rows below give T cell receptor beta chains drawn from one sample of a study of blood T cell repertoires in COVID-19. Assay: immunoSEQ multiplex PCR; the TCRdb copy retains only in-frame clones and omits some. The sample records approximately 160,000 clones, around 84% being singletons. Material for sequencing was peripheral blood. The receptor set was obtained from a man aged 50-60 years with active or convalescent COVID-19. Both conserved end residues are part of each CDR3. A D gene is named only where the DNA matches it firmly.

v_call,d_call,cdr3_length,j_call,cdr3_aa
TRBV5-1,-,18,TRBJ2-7,CASSLGAFRGSGYYEQYF
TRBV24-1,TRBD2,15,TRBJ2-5,CATSDSTSGGETQYF
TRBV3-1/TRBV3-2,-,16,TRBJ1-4,CASSPSSGGEGEKLFF
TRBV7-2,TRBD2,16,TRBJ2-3,CASSPLLGGPADTQYF
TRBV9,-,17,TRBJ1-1,CASSVDARGLRDTEAFF
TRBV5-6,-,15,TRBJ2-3,CASSPTRGGSDTQYF
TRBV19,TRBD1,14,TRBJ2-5,CASRDYRGEKTQYF
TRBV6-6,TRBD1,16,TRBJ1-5,CASRGNRDRGRQPQHF
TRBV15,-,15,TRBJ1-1,CATSSPGRGGVEAFF
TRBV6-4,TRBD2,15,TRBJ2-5,CASSDWSGEGETQYF
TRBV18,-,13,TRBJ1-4,CASSSQGGEKLFF
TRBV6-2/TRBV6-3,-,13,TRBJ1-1,CASSDGGNTEAFF
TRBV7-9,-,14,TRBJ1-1,CASSPRRGNTEAFF
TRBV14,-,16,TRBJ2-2,CASSQVRGSNTGELFF
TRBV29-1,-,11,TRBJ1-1,CSVGLGQQAFF
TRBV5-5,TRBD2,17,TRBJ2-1,CASSFRGTSGSNNEQFF
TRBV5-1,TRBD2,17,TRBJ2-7,CASSSNSGRASSYEQYF
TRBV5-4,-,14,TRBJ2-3,CASIPEASTDTQYF
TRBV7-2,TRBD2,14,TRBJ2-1,CASSPWDYGDEQFF
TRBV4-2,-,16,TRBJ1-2,CASSQVAAGDSRGYTF
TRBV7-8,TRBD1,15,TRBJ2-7,CASSQRSGGIYEQYF
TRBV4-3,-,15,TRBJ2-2,CASSQETDYTGELFF
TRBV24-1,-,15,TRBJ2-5,CATSSPSGAGETQYF
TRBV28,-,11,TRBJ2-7,CASSSYYEQYF